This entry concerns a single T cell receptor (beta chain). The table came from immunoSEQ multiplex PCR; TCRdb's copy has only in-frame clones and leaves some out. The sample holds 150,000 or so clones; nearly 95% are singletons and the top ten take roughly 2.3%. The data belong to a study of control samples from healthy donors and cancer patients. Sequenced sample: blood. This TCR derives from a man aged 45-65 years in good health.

DNA of the CDR3: TGTGCCAGCAGTTTGCGGGCGAACACTGAAGCTTTCTTT. This codes for CASSLRANTEAFF. This rearrangement joins TRBV27 to TRBJ1-1, with D unclear. Germline V lookup: CDR1 MNHEY, CDR2 SMNVEV (reference sequence). Trimming pared 3 bases from V and 1 base from J, leaving 6 bases between. The CDR3 is 13 amino acids.